Sequencing of this T cell receptor (beta chain) was carried out in a study of beta chain features in type 1 diabetes. Study-wide background: There were 90 million to 110 million sorted cells examined across all samples. Study-wide results and caveats: TCRB CDR3s were moderately but significantly shorter in Type 1 diabetes patients in all four CD4+ subsets. Patients with type 1 diabetes showed fewer VDJ junction insertions and more deletions.

Germline CDR1 is SGHVS and CDR2 is FQNEAQ. Between the trimmed V and J ends, which lost 2 bases and 4 bases, there was a span of 17 bases. The CDR3 consists of 16 residues. The isolated RNA, all of it, was reverse transcribed, so expressed TCRB transcripts were what got sequenced. An average of around 3.5 million reads was obtained for naive, central memory and regulatory T cell samples. Clones were read by immunoSEQ multiplex PCR, and TCRdb kept only the in-frame ones, dropping some. The repertoire holds about 370,000 clones, with over 8.5% as singletons. Points on this clone: Its antigen is not known.

A heparinised blood draw that averaged roughly 110 mL was obtained once from each donor. The sequencing input was central memory CD4+ T cells from blood. The source of this sequence is a man aged 30 to 39 with type 1 diabetes. V gene TRBV7-8 combines with J gene TRBJ2-5; D may be TRBD2 (6 bases). In nucleotides, the CDR3 is TGTGCCAGCAGCTTACCGTGGGGAGGTTTAACAGAGACCCAGTACTTC. It encodes CASSLPWGGLTETQYF.